This record covers a single TCR beta chain. As yet, its antigen is unknown. This cohort consisted of healthy bone marrow donors. The CDR3 covers 14 residues. With 8 bases removed from V and 2 bases from J, the gap between germline ends came to 13 bases. Germline V CDR1 and CDR2: MNHEY, SMNVEV (reference sequence). The PCR contained 60 Vbeta and 13 Jbeta primers. TCRdb's table, derived via immunoSEQ multiplex PCR, lists solely in-frame clones and lacks some. This sample carries 110,000 to 150,000 clones, 70% of them seen once, and the ten largest clones take 2% to 2.5%. This specimen belongs to a study of cytomegalovirus exposure and HLA in healthy donors. Across the study: Some 85 million unique TCRs, all from HLA-typed donors, were included in an early release of the data.

Study-level findings and limits: The authors later found HLA-associated TCR beta chains more clonally expanded than equally common others.

The sample was PBMCs. This rearrangement joins TRBV27 to TRBJ1-5; tentative D call: TRBD1 (5 bases). This receptor was taken from a woman in her fifties or sixties in good health and CMV-seropositive. The CDR3, as DNA: TGTGCCAGCTCAGGGAATTTGGGCAATCAGCCCCAGCATTTT. Translating it yields CASSGNLGNQPQHF.